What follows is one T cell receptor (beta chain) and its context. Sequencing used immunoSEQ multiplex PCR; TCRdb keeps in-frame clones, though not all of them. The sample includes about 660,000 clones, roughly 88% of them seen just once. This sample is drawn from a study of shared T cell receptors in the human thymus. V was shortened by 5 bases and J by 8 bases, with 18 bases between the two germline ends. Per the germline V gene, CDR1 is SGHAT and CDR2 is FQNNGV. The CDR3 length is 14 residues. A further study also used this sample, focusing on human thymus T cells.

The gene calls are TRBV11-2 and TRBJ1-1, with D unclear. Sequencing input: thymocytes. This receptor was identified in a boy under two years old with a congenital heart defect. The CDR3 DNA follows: TGTGCCAGCAGCCCGAGGACTTTGGGAAGGGAAGCTTTCTTT. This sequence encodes CASSPRTLGREAFF.